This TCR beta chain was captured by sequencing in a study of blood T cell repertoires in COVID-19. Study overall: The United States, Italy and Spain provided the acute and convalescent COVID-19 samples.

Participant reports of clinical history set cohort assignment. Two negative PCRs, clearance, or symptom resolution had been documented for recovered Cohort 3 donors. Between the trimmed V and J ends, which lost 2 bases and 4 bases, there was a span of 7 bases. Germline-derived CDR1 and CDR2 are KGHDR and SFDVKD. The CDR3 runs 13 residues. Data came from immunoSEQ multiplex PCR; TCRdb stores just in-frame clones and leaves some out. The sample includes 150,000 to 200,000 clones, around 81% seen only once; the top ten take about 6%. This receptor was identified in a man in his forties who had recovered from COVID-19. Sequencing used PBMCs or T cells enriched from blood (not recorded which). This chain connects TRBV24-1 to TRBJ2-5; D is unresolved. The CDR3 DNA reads TGTGCCACCAGTGATTCTAGTAGAGAGACCCAGTACTTC. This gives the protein CATSDSSRETQYF.